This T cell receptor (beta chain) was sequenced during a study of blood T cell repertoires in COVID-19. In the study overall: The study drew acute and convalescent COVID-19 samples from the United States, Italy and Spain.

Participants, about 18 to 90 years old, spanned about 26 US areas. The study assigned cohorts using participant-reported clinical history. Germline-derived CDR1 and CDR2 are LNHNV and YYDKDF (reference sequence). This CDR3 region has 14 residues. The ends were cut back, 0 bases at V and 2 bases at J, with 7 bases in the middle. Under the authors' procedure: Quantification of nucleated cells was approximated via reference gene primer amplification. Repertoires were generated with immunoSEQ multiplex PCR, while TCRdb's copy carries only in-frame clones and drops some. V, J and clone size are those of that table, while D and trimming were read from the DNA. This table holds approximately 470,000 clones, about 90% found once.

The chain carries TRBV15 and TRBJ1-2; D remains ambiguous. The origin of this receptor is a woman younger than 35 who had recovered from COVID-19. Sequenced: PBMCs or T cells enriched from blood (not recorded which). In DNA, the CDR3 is TGTGCCACCAGCAGAGATGCGGGGAACTATGGCTACACCTTC. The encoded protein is CATSRDAGNYGYTF.